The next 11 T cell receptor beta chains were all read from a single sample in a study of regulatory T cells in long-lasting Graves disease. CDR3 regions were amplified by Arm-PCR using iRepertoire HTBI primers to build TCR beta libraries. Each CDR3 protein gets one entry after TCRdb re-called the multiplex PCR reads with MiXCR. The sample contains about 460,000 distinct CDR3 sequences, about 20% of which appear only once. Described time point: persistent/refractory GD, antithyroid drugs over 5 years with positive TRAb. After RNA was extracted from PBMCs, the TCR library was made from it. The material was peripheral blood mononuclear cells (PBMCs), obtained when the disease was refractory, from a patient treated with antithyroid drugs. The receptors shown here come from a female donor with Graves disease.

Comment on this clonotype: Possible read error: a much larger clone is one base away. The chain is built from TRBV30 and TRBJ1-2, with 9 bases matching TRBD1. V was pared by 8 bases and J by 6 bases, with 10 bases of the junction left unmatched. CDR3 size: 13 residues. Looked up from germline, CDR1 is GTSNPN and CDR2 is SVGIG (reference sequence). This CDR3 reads CARGEGTGNGYTF. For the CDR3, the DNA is TGTGCCCGGGGTGAAGGGACAGGGAATGGCTACACCTTC.

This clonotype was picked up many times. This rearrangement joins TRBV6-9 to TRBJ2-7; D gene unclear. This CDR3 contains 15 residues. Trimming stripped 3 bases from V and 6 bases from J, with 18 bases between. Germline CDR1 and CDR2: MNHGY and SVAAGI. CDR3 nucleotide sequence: TGTGCCAGCAGTTACGGGCGGCTCACTGGAAGCGAGCAGTACTTC. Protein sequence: CASSYGRLTGSEQYF.

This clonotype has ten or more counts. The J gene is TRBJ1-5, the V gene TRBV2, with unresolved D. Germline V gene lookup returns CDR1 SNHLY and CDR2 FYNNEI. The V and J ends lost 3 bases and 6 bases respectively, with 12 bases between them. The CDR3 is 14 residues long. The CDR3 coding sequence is TGTGCCAGCAGTGAGGCAGACGAGCGTCAGCCCCAGCATTTT. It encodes CASSEADERQPQHF.

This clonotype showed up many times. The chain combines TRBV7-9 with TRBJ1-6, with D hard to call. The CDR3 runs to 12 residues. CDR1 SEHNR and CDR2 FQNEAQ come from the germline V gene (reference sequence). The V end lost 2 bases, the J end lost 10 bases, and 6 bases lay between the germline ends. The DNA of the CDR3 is TGTGCCAGCAGCTTATTTGAATCACCCCTCCACTTT. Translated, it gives CASSLFESPLHF.

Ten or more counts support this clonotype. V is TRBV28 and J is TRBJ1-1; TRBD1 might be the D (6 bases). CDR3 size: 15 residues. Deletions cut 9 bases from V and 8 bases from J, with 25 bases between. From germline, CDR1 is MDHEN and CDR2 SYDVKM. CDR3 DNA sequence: TGTGCCAGTAACGACCCTCGGGGGGGCGAGGCGGAAGCTTTCTTT. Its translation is CASNDPRGGEAEAFF.

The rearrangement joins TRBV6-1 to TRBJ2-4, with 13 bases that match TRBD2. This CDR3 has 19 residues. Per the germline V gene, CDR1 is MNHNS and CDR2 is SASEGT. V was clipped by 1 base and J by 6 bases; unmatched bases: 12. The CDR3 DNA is TGTGCCAGCAGTGAAGGTTTCTGGACTAGCGGGAGAAGACGAAACATTCAGTACTTC. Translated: CASSEGFWTSGRRRNIQYF.

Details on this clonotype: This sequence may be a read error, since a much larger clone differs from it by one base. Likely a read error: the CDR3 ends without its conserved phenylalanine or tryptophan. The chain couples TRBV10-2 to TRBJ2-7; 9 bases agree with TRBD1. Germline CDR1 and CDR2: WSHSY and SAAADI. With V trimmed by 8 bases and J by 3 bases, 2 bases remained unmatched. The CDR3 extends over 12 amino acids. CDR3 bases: TGCGCCAGCTGGGGACAGGGCTACGAGCAGTACCTC. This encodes CASWGQGYEQYL.

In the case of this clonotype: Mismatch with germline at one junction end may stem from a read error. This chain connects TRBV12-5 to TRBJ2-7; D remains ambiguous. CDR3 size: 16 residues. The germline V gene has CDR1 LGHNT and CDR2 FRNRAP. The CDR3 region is CASEGRSPQPIYEQCF. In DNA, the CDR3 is TGTGCTAGTGAAGGACGGTCACCTCAACCTATTTACGAGCAGTGCTTC.

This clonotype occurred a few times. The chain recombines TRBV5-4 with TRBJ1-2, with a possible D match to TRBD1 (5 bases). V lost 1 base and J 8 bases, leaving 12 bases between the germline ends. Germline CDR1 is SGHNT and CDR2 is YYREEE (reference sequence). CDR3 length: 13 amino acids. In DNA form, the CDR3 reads TGTGCCAGCAGCTTGTCAGGGACGGGGGGCTACACCTTC. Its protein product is CASSLSGTGGYTF.

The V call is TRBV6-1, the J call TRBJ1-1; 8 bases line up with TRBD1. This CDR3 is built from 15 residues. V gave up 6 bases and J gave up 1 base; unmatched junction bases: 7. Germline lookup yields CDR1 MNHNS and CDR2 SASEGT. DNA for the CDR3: TGTGCCAGCAGAACCCGGACAGGGAGGAACACTGAAGCTTTCTTT. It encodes CASRTRTGRNTEAFF.

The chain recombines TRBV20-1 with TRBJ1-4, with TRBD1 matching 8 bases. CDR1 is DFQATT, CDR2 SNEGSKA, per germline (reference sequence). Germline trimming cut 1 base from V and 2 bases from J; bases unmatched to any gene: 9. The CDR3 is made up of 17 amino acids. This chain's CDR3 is CSARAATGVRTNEKLFF. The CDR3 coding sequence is TGCAGTGCTAGAGCCGCGACAGGGGTGAGGACTAATGAAAAACTGTTTTTT.